This passage covers 27 T cell receptor beta chains from one sample sequenced in a study of cytomegalovirus exposure and HLA in healthy donors. 13 Jbeta primers and 60 Vbeta primers were used for the PCR. Clones were sequenced by immunoSEQ multiplex PCR, and TCRdb holds only the in-frame ones, with some missing. Among around 200,000 clones listed, just under 85% were seen once. The sequencing sample was made of PBMCs. The origin of the receptors is a woman aged 40 to 55 in good health and CMV-seronegative.

The genes are TRBV28 and TRBJ1-6, with D perhaps matching TRBD1 (5 bases). The CDR3 has 15 amino acids. Trimming pared 5 bases from V and 7 bases from J, leaving 15 bases between. Germline CDR1 is MDHEN and CDR2 is SYDVKM. The CDR3 DNA sequence: TGTGCCAGCAGTGGACAATTTGAGTACAATTCACCCCTCCACTTT. Its protein product is CASSGQFEYNSPLHF.

This sequence joins TRBV9 and TRBJ2-3; 9 bases align to TRBD1. V dropped 6 bases and J dropped 3; count of bases not matched to a gene: 8. The CDR3 has 15 amino acids. CDR1 and CDR2 (germline): SGDLS, YYNGEE. The CDR3 protein is CASTWGQGLTDTQYF. The CDR3 bases are TGTGCCAGCACCTGGGGACAGGGTCTTACAGATACGCAGTATTTT.

The genes are TRBV7-8 and TRBJ1-6; 8 bases are shared with TRBD1. The CDR3 length is 16 residues. CDR1 is SGHVS, CDR2 FQNEAQ, per germline. The trim removed 0 bases at V and 6 bases at J, leaving 4 bases unmatched. The CDR3 here is CASSLAGQGVNSPLHF. CDR3 DNA sequence: TGTGCCAGCAGCTTAGCCGGACAGGGAGTTAATTCACCCCTCCACTTT. The whole variable domain, remainder taken from reference TRBV7-8 and TRBJ1-6, is GAGVSQSPRYKVAKRGQDVALRCDPISGHVSLFWYQQALGQGPEFLTYFQNEAQLDKSGLPSDRFFAERPEGSVSTLKIQRTQQEDSAVYLCASSLAGQGVNSPLHFGNGTRLTVT.

V and J are TRBV30 and TRBJ1-2; D is uncertain. The CDR3 has 13 amino acids. V was cut by 2 bases and J by 7 bases, with 14 bases left in between. Germline V gene sequence: CDR1 GTSNPN, CDR2 SVGIG (reference sequence). The CDR3 sequence: CAWSLTPAGGYTF. CDR3 DNA sequence: TGTGCCTGGAGTCTGACACCAGCGGGTGGCTACACCTTC.

The J gene is TRBJ1-1, the V gene TRBV2; D might be TRBD1 (5 bases). This CDR3 has 12 residues. Germline V CDR1 and CDR2: SNHLY, FYNNEI. Deletions cut 7 bases from V and 7 bases from J, with 13 bases between. Written as DNA, the CDR3 is TGTGCCAGCAATAGGGACTTAATTGAAGCTTTCTTT. This encodes CASNRDLIEAFF.

V gene TRBV27 combines with J gene TRBJ2-1; 10 nucleotides align to TRBD2. The length of the CDR3 is 13 residues. Germline loops: CDR1 MNHEY, CDR2 SMNVEV (reference sequence). V lost 3 bases and J lost 9; bases outside the gene matches: 2. CDR3 nucleotide sequence: TGTGCCAGCAGTTTCAAGCGGGGGGGTGAGCAGTTCTTC. This sequence encodes CASSFKRGGEQFF.

The sample holds one count of this clone. The chain is built from TRBV28 and TRBJ1-1; perhaps TRBD1 as D (5 bases). The germline V gene encodes CDR1 MDHEN and CDR2 SYDVKM. V was trimmed by 1 base and J by 1 base, leaving 19 bases between them. This CDR3 is 18 amino acids long. The DNA of the CDR3 is TGTGCCAGCAGTTTATTTTACCCAAGGGGAGGCGGGAACACTGAAGCTTTCTTT. Translated: CASSLFYPRGGGNTEAFF.

J is TRBJ2-1 and V is TRBV13, with D perhaps matching TRBD2 (5 bases). Between the trimmed V and J ends, which lost 0 bases and 10 bases, there was a span of 16 bases. This CDR3 contains 15 residues. The V gene's germline CDR1 is PRHDT and CDR2 FYEKMQ (reference sequence). The chain's CDR3 is CASSLGAEGFREQFF. The CDR3 coding sequence is TGTGCCAGCAGCTTAGGAGCAGAGGGCTTTAGGGAGCAGTTCTTC.

The CDR3 here is CASSYPRGVGETQYF. For the CDR3, the DNA is TGTGCCAGCAGTTACCCCCGGGGGGTAGGGGAGACCCAGTACTTC. The chain employs TRBV6-6 and TRBJ2-5; TRBD2 matches 7 bases. V was clipped by 2 bases and J by 5 bases; unmatched bases: 8. Germline assignment: CDR1 MNHNY and CDR2 SVGAGI (reference sequence). The CDR3 extends over 15 amino acids.

V usage is TRBV7-9 and J usage is TRBJ1-1; 7 bases line up with TRBD1. This CDR3 has 15 amino acids. J was trimmed by 5 bases and V by 6 bases; bases with no gene match: 12. Germline V gene sequence: CDR1 SEHNR, CDR2 FQNEAQ (reference sequence). CDR3 amino acids: CASSPGYRGWTEAFF. In nucleotides, the CDR3 is TGTGCCAGCAGTCCGGGATACAGGGGATGGACTGAAGCTTTCTTT.

The chain links TRBV7-2 to TRBJ1-3; TRBD1 agrees at 8 bases. V lost 5 bases, J lost 2 bases, and 5 bases stayed unmatched. This CDR3 comprises 15 residues. Germline lookup yields CDR1 SGHTA and CDR2 FQGNSA. The CDR3 nucleotides read TGTGCCAGCAGCCAAGACAGGGGTACTGGAAACACCATATATTTT. Amino acid sequence: CASSQDRGTGNTIYF.

The rearrangement links TRBV19 to TRBJ1-1, with no clear D. CDR1 and CDR2 from the germline V gene are LNHDA and SQIVND (reference sequence). There are 15 residues in the CDR3. V lost 1 base, J lost 1 base, and 10 bases lay in between. The CDR3 sequence: CASSIVGGENTEAFF. Written as DNA, the CDR3 is TGTGCCAGTAGTATAGTGGGCGGGGAGAACACTGAAGCTTTCTTT.

This chain links TRBV20-1 with TRBJ2-3; D remains unclear. The V end was cut by 2 bases, the J end by 4 bases, with 4 bases between. This CDR3 is 11 amino acids long. The germline CDR1 and CDR2 sequences are DFQATT and SNEGSKA (reference sequence). In DNA form, the CDR3 reads TGCAGTGCTAGAAGCTCAGATACGCAGTATTTT. This sequence encodes CSARSSDTQYF.

This clone has a handful of counts. This chain connects TRBV4-2 to TRBJ1-4; 8 positions agree with TRBD1. Germline-derived CDR1 and CDR2 are LGHNA and YNFKEQ. The CDR3 runs 15 residues. V lost 3 bases to trimming and J lost 6 bases; unmatched junction nucleotides: 6. The CDR3 nucleotides are TGTGCCAGCAGCCAGGCACAGGGGGGGGATGAAAAACTGTTTTTT. Translating it yields CASSQAQGGDEKLFF.

This rearrangement joins TRBV5-6 to TRBJ1-2, with TRBD1 matching over 9 bases. V lost 4 bases and J lost 8; bases outside the gene matches: 6. The CDR3 is 13 residues long. Germline CDR1 and CDR2: SGHDT and YYEEEE. The CDR3 is CASSADRGEGYTF. CDR3 DNA sequence: TGTGCCAGCAGCGCGGACAGGGGAGAGGGCTACACCTTC.

Turning to this clone: Within the sample, other DNA sequences also encode this same CDR3. The genes are TRBV7-2 and TRBJ1-5; 9 bases align to TRBD1. The CDR3 runs 15 residues. With V trimmed by 5 bases and J by 2 bases, 4 bases remained unmatched. Germline CDR1 SGHTA, CDR2 FQGNSA. The CDR3 bases are TGTGCCAGCAGCCTGAGACAGGGGGGCAATCAGCCCCAGCATTTT. Protein sequence: CASSLRQGGNQPQHF. The full variable domain, with the rest looked up from reference TRBV7-2 and TRBJ1-5, is GAGVSQSPSNKVTEKGKDVELRCDPISGHTALYWYRQSLGQGLEFLIYFQGNSAPDKSGLPSDRFSAERTGGSVSTLTIQRTQQEDSAVYLCASSLRQGGNQPQHFGDGTRLSIL.

The rearrangement links TRBV28 to TRBJ1-3; TRBD1 aligns across 8 bases. With V trimmed by 5 bases and J by 0 bases, 6 bases remained unmatched. Germline lookup yields CDR1 MDHEN and CDR2 SYDVKM. The CDR3 has 16 residues. CDR3 region: CASSQPGGRSGNTIYF. In DNA form, the CDR3 reads TGTGCCAGCAGTCAGCCAGGGGGCCGCTCTGGAAACACCATATATTTT.

The chain has TRBV7-6 and TRBJ2-3; 9 bases are shared with TRBD2. The CDR3 length is 15 residues. With 4 bases clipped from V and 4 bases from J, the junction kept 6 bases outside the gene matches. Per germline, CDR1 SGHVS and CDR2 FNYEAQ. The CDR3 reads CASSSGTSPADTQYF. CDR3 coding DNA: TGTGCCAGCAGCTCTGGGACTAGCCCGGCAGATACGCAGTATTTT.

This clone appeared a single time. The chain has TRBV5-1 and TRBJ2-6, with 10 bases matching TRBD1. Germline loops: CDR1 SGHRS, CDR2 YFSETQ. J lost 0 bases, V lost 0 bases, and 0 bases had no gene match. The CDR3 covers 17 residues. CDR3 coding DNA: TGCGCCAGCAGCTTGGGGACAGGGGGCTCTGGGGCCAACGTCCTGACTTTC. Translating it yields CASSLGTGGSGANVLTF.

V is TRBV7-6 and J is TRBJ2-1, with D possibly being TRBD2 (6 bases). Per the germline V gene, CDR1 is SGHVS and CDR2 is FNYEAQ. The CDR3 has 17 amino acids. The V gene lost 2 bases and the J gene lost 5 bases, with 19 bases spanning the gap. The CDR3 sequence: CASSLISFGGGNNEQFF. CDR3 sequence (DNA): TGTGCCAGCAGCTTAATCTCCTTCGGGGGAGGTAACAATGAGCAGTTCTTC.

This chain connects TRBV11-3 to TRBJ2-3, with 14 bases aligning to TRBD2. Germline CDR1 SGHNT, CDR2 YENEEA. The CDR3 is made up of 18 amino acids. The trim removed 7 bases at V and 3 bases at J, leaving 12 bases unmatched. The CDR3 region is CASTKTSGGAGQTDTQYF. Here the CDR3 DNA reads TGTGCCAGCACCAAGACTAGCGGGGGGGCGGGGCAGACAGATACGCAGTATTTT.

The chain links TRBV27 to TRBJ1-3; perhaps TRBD1 as D (6 bases). This CDR3 contains 14 residues. Per germline, CDR1 MNHEY and CDR2 SMNVEV (reference sequence). V lost 5 bases, J lost 4 bases, and 12 bases lay in between. CDR3 protein: CASSRGASGNTIYF. CDR3 bases: TGTGCCAGCAGTCGGGGGGCGTCAGGAAACACCATATATTTT.

The chain carries TRBV9 and TRBJ2-5; 8 nucleotides match TRBD1. CDR3 size: 18 residues. After removal of 0 bases from V and 5 bases from J, the junction contained 15 bases not matched to a gene. Per germline, CDR1 SGDLS and CDR2 YYNGEE. CDR3 sequence reads: CASSVVAIPGTGGETQYF. In DNA form, the CDR3 reads TGTGCCAGCAGCGTAGTAGCCATCCCCGGGACAGGAGGGGAGACCCAGTACTTC.

The V and J genes are TRBV30 and TRBJ2-7, with a weak D call TRBD1 (5 bases). Germline V gene lookup returns CDR1 GTSNPN and CDR2 SVGIG (reference sequence). This CDR3 region has 15 residues. The ends were cut back, 0 bases at V and 0 bases at J, with 12 bases in the middle. CDR3 sequence: CAWSVEDTVSYEQYF. In DNA form, the CDR3 reads TGTGCCTGGAGTGTAGAGGACACCGTCTCCTACGAGCAGTACTTC. Based on the CDR3 plus reference TRBV30 and TRBJ2-7, the full variable domain is SQTIHQWPATLVQPVGSPLSLECTVEGTSNPNLYWYRQAAGRGLQLLFYSVGIGQISSEVPQNLSASRPQDRQFILSSKKLLLSDSGFYLCAWSVEDTVSYEQYFGPGTRLTVT.

The chain links TRBV27 to TRBJ2-7; D is possibly TRBD2 (5 bases). V was cut by 2 bases and J by 7 bases, with 24 bases left in between. The CDR3 loop spans 17 amino acids. Germline CDR1 reads MNHEY; CDR2 reads SMNVEV (reference sequence). The CDR3 sequence: CASSLKPGPSPRGEQYF. The CDR3 nucleotides read TGTGCCAGCAGTTTAAAGCCCGGTCCTTCCCCCCGGGGAGAGCAGTACTTC.

The chain uses TRBV7-9 and TRBJ2-7; D is unresolved. CDR1 and CDR2 (germline): SEHNR, FQNEAQ (reference sequence). This CDR3 has 13 amino acids. The V gene lost 1 base and the J gene lost 6 bases, with 10 bases spanning the gap. CDR3 sequence reads: CASSLVPLSEQYF. The CDR3 DNA follows: TGTGCCAGCAGCTTAGTTCCTCTTAGCGAGCAGTACTTC.

The V gene is TRBV5-1, the J gene TRBJ1-1; D is possibly TRBD1 (5 bases). The CDR3 length is 12 residues. V was shortened by 4 bases and J by 11 bases, with 15 bases between the two germline ends. Germline V gene sequence: CDR1 SGHRS, CDR2 YFSETQ. CDR3 nucleotide sequence: TGCGCCAGCAGCCGTGAAGGGGAGGGGGCTTTCTTT. Its translation: CASSREGEGAFF.